This TCR beta chain was obtained from a study of T cells after yellow fever vaccination. The overall study: Researchers used SMART-Seq v4 Ultra Low Input to prepare fractions that had low cell numbers. Study-wide results and caveats: Subsequent booster samples again held most clones from primary vaccination (roughly 95% CD4, just under 90% CD8).

This clonotype occurred a few times. From the 5' RACE reads, TCRdb called clonotypes with MiXCR, one entry per CDR3 protein. The sample consists of about 45,000 distinct CDR3 sequences, 6.5% to 8.5% of them appearing once. CDR3 size: 15 residues. V gave up 3 bases and J gave up 2 bases, with 13 bases separating them. CDR1 and CDR2 (germline): MDHEN, SYDVKM. This sequence joins TRBV28 and TRBJ2-5; D is unclear. The TCR comes from a young man who received the YFV17D yellow fever vaccine. The input for sequencing was CD8+ T cells not binding an NS4B(214-222) dextramer, sorted from PBMCs, taken 45 days after the yellow fever booster vaccination. The CDR3 region has the DNA TGTGCCAGCAGTTTTGTGAATCACGGACAAGAGACCCAGTACTTC. Amino acid sequence: CASSFVNHGQETQYF.